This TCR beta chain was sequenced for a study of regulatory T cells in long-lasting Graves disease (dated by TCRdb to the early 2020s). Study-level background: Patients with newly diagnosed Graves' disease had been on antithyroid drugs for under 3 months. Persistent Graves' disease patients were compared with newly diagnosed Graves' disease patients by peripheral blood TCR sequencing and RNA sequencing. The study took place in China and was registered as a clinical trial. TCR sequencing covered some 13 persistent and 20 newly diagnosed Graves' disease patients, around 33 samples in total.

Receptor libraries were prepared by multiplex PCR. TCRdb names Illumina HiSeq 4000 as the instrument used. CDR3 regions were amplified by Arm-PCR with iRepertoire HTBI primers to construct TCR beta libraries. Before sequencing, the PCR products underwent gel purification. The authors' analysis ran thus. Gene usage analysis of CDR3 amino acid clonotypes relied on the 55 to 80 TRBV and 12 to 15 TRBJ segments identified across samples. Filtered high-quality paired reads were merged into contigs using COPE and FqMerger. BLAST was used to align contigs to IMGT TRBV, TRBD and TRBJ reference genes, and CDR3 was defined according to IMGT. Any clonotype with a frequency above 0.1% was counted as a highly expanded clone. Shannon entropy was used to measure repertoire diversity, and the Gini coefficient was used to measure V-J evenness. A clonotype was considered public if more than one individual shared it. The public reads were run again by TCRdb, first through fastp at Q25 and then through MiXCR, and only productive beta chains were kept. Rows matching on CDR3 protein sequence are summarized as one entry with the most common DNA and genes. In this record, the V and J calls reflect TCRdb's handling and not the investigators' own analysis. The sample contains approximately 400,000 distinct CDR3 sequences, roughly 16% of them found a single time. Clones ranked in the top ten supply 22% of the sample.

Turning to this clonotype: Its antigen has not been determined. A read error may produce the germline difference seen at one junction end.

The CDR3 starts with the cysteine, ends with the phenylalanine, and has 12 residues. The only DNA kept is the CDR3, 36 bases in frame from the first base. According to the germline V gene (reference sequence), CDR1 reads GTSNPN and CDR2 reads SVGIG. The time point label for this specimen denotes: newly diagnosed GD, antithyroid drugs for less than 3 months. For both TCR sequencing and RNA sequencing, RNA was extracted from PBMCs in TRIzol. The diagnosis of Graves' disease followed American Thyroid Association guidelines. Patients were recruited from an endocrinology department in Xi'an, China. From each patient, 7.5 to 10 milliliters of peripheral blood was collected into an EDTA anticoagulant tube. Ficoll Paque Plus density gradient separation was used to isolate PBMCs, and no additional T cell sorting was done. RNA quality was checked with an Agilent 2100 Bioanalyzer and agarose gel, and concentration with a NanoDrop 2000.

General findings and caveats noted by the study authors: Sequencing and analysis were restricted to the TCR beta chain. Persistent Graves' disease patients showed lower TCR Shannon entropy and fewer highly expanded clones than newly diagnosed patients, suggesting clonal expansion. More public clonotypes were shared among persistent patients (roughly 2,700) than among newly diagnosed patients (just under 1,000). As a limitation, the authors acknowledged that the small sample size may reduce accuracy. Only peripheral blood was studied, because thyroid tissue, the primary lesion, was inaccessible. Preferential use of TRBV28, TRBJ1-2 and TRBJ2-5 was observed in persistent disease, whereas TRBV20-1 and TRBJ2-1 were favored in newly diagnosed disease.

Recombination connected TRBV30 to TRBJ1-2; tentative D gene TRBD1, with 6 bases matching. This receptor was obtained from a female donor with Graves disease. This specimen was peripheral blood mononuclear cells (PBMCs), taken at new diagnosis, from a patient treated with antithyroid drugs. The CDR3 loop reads CAWSVGGEGPAF. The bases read TGTGCCTGGAGTGTCGGGGGCGAGGGTCCCGCCTTC.